The subject of this entry is one TCR beta chain. It lacks a known antigen. No base quality information exists; no much larger clone differs at one position. This entry is derived from a study of OX40 agonist ivuxolimab in advanced cancers. Background for the entire study: The costimulatory receptor OX40 (CD134) was targeted by ivuxolimab, a fully human IgG2 agonistic monoclonal antibody. Intravenous ivuxolimab was administered to patients every 2 weeks at six dose levels: 0.01, 0.1, 0.3, 1.5, 3 and 10 mg/kg. Three dose-escalation patients achieved partial responses, one with hepatocellular carcinoma and two with cutaneous melanoma. The point of sequencing TCRbeta in the periphery was to test whether ivuxolimab changed TCR sequence diversity and drove clonal T-cell expansion. Among the approximately 50 dose-escalation patients, around 19 had hepatocellular carcinoma, approximately 15 melanoma, 9 renal cell carcinoma and 9 head and neck cancer. In the dose-escalation cohort, 82.7% of patients were male, and the mean age was around 60 years, with a range of about 23 to 85. The paper covers the monotherapy dose-escalation part of the phase I ivuxolimab trial, which included N ≈ 50 patients. Patients were allowed to have had prior anti-PD-1, anti-PD-L1 or anti-CTLA-4 therapy, and around 41% of the dose-escalation patients had previously received checkpoint inhibitors. Overall results and qualifications from the work: After ivuxolimab, more expanded clones were found on average in CD8+ T cells than in CD4+ T cells. In partial responders in the 0.1-3.0 mg/kg groups, normalized peripheral clonal expansion was found to be among the lowest, especially among CD8+ T cells. The antigen specificity of the clonally expanded peripheral T cells was not determined. Low levels of normalized T-cell clonal expansion were also seen in some nonresponding patients. At doses from 0.1 to 3.0 mg/kg, clonal expansion was seen in both CD4+ and CD8+ blood T cells between baseline and week 6.

The trial excluded patients who had a history of autoimmune disease or were on systemic immunosuppression. Peripheral blood for TCR sequencing was collected from all dose cohorts at baseline, on cycle 4 day 1, and on cycle 7 day 1. Samples were obtained from an open-label, multicenter, first-in-human phase I dose-escalation trial of ivuxolimab. Adults with locally advanced or metastatic melanoma, renal cell carcinoma, hepatocellular carcinoma or head and neck squamous cell carcinoma were enrolled in the trial. CD4+ and CD8+ T cells were sorted separately from peripheral blood before TCR sequencing. Counted from cysteine to phenylalanine, this CDR3 has 14 amino acids. Of the read, only the CDR3 DNA is kept; its 42 bases are in frame from base 1. For CDR1 and CDR2, the germline V gene lists SGHAT and FQNNGV. V ends up 7 bases short and J 3 bases short, with an unmatched junction base count of 4. Genomic DNA was extracted from sorted cells for sequencing of the TCRbeta CDR3 region. The immunoSEQ Assay was used to sequence the TCRbeta CDR3 regions. This is the immuneACCESS table as TCRdb keeps it, with only in-frame sequences that have V and J called. A part of the clones is gone; compared with another copy, unresolved V genes explain less than half, and the rest is unexplained. This sample holds about 76,000 clones; 80% to 90% were observed only once. The top ten clonotypes cover about 6% of the sample.

The sequence joins TRBV11-2 to TRBJ2-5; TRBD2 matches 11 bases in the middle. This receptor was taken from an adult with an advanced solid tumor such as melanoma, head and neck, liver or kidney cancer. Sequenced material: CD4+ or CD8+ T cells sorted from blood, taken in a trial of the OX40 agonist ivuxolimab. The CDR3 corresponds to CASIALAGEETQYF. The sequenced DNA: TGTGCCAGCATCGCACTAGCGGGGGAAGAGACCCAGTACTTC.